These 30 T cell receptor beta chains were sequenced from one sample in a study of cytomegalovirus exposure and HLA in healthy donors. In the PCR, 60 Vbeta and 13 Jbeta primers were used. Method: immunoSEQ multiplex PCR; TCRdb's copy keeps in-frame clones and lacks some. Seen here are fewer than 120,000 clones, 78% observed once, and the top ten hold around 1.3%. The sequencing input was PBMCs. The receptor source for this set is a woman under 40 in good health and CMV-seronegative.

The V gene is TRBV20-1, the J gene TRBJ2-7, with TRBD2 as a possible D gene (6 bases). CDR3 length equals 10 residues. Germline V gene lookup returns CDR1 DFQATT and CDR2 SNEGSKA (reference sequence). V was shortened by 5 bases and J by 5 bases, with 7 bases between the two germline ends. CDR3 nucleotide sequence: TGCAGTGCTGCGGGGAACGAGCAGTACTTC. Translated, it gives CSAAGNEQYF.

This clone was picked up a small number of times. The chain is built from TRBV7-9 and TRBJ1-3; a possible D gene is TRBD1 (5 bases). Germline CDR1 SEHNR, CDR2 FQNEAQ (reference sequence). The V gene lost 1 base and the J gene lost 1 base, with 8 bases spanning the gap. The CDR3 contains 15 residues. In nucleotides, the CDR3 is TGTGCCAGCAGCTTAGAAGGGGATTCTGGAAACACCATATATTTT. It encodes CASSLEGDSGNTIYF.

This clone was counted once. The chain couples TRBV6-5 to TRBJ1-5, with 7 bases that match TRBD1. Trimming at V came to 4 bases and at J to 3 bases, leaving 9 bases not matched to a gene. The germline V gene encodes CDR1 MNHEY and CDR2 SVGAGI. The CDR3 contains 16 residues. CDR3 residues: CASSFTATGHNQPQHF. The CDR3 DNA follows: TGTGCCAGCAGTTTTACAGCGACAGGGCACAATCAGCCCCAGCATTTT.

The chain couples TRBV2 to TRBJ2-3; maybe TRBD2 (6 bases). Germline assignment: CDR1 SNHLY and CDR2 FYNNEI. Trimming stripped 8 bases from V and 1 base from J, with 16 bases between. The CDR3 extends over 15 amino acids. The CDR3 DNA sequence: TGTGCCAGCGTAAACGCGGGGTTGGGCACAGATACGCAGTATTTT. Protein: CASVNAGLGTDTQYF. The full variable domain, its missing parts supplied by reference TRBV2 and TRBJ2-3, is EPEVTQTPSHQVTQMGQEVILRCVPISNHLYFYWYRQILGQKVEFLVSFYNNEISEKSEIFDDQFSVERPDGSNFTLKIRSTKLEDSAMYFCASVNAGLGTDTQYFGPGTRLTVL.

This chain connects TRBV6-5 to TRBJ2-3; the D is unclear. The CDR3 sequence is 14 residues long. V lost 6 bases and J 0 bases, leaving 10 bases between the germline ends. From germline, CDR1 is MNHEY and CDR2 SVGAGI. CDR3 bases: TGTGCCAGCAGCCCCGTCGTTAGCACAGATACGCAGTATTTT. Translating gives CASSPVVSTDTQYF.

This chain joins TRBV5-6 and TRBJ1-2; D is unclear. V was trimmed by 2 bases and J by 3 bases, leaving 5 bases between them. The CDR3 runs to 12 residues. From germline, CDR1 is SGHDT and CDR2 YYEEEE. The CDR3 region has the DNA TGTGCCAGCAGCTTCTCAGACTATGGCTACACCTTC. Protein: CASSFSDYGYTF.

The chain recombines TRBV11-1 with TRBJ2-5, with 8 bases identical to TRBD2. From germline, CDR1 is SGHAT and CDR2 FQDESV (reference sequence). J was trimmed by 4 bases and V by 5 bases; bases with no gene match: 6. The length of the CDR3 is 14 residues. The CDR3 protein is CASSKAGVGETQYF. In DNA form, the CDR3 reads TGTGCCAGCAGCAAAGCGGGGGTGGGAGAGACCCAGTACTTC. Full variable domain (remainder filled in from reference TRBV11-1 and TRBJ2-5): EAEVAQSPRYKITEKSQAVAFWCDPISGHATLYWYRQILGQGPELLVQFQDESVVDDSQLPKDRFSAERLKGVDSTLKIQPAELGDSAMYLCASSKAGVGETQYFGPGTRLLVL.

The V call is TRBV30, the J call TRBJ2-7; 7 bases align to TRBD1. V lost 0 bases to trimming and J lost 4 bases; unmatched junction nucleotides: 9. The CDR3 sequence is 15 residues long. Germline-derived CDR1 and CDR2 are GTSNPN and SVGIG (reference sequence). CDR3 protein: CAWSVLGGPGYEQYF. The CDR3 bases are TGTGCCTGGAGTGTACTAGGGGGCCCGGGGTACGAGCAGTACTTC.

V is TRBV7-9 and J is TRBJ1-2; tentative D call: TRBD1 (6 bases). CDR1 and CDR2 from the germline V gene are SEHNR and FQNEAQ (reference sequence). CDR3 size: 15 residues. Trimming removed 2 bases from V and 14 bases from J, with 24 bases in between. The CDR3 spells CASSLSDRIGQPSTF. CDR3 coding DNA: TGTGCCAGCAGCTTAAGTGATCGGATTGGACAGCCGTCGACCTTC.

This clone appeared once. The chain uses TRBV18 and TRBJ1-1; D gene uncertain. The V end lost 3 bases, the J end lost 0 bases, and 8 bases lay between the germline ends. The CDR3 contains 14 residues. In germline, CDR1 is KGHSH, CDR2 LQKENI. In nucleotides, the CDR3 is TGTGCCAGCTCACCCTCGCAGGTGAACACTGAAGCTTTCTTT. Translation gives CASSPSQVNTEAFF.

The chain joins TRBV10-3 to TRBJ1-1; a possible D gene is TRBD1 (5 bases). The CDR3 totals 12 residues. Germline V gene sequence: CDR1 ENHRY, CDR2 SYGVKD. The V end was cut by 5 bases, the J end by 6 bases, with 10 bases between. The CDR3 region is CAISTGPPEAFF. The CDR3 DNA reads TGTGCCATCAGTACAGGTCCCCCTGAAGCTTTCTTT.

The genes are TRBV7-2 and TRBJ2-5; no clear D gene. This CDR3 has 15 residues. Trimming took off 4 bases at V and 4 bases at J, with 16 bases between the two ends. The germline V gene encodes CDR1 SGHTA and CDR2 FQGNSA. The CDR3: CASSSRLNPVETQYF. CDR3 bases: TGTGCCAGCAGCTCTAGACTCAACCCGGTAGAGACCCAGTACTTC.

CDR3 sequence (DNA): TGTGCCAGCAGTGGACAGGGGCCAGGCCAGCCCCAGCATTTT. Protein: CASSGQGPGQPQHF. The genes are TRBV28 and TRBJ1-5; 9 bases are a match to TRBD1. From germline, CDR1 is MDHEN and CDR2 SYDVKM. This CDR3 has 14 residues. V shed 5 bases, J shed 7 bases, and the junction held 6 bases outside the gene matches.

This sequence joins TRBV4-3 and TRBJ1-1; D remains unclear. The germline V gene encodes CDR1 LGHNA and CDR2 YSLEER. Trimming shortened V by 0 bases and J by 2 bases, and 7 bases separated the two germline ends. The CDR3 is made up of 14 amino acids. DNA of the CDR3: TGCGCCAGCAGCCAAGATTGGAGAAACACTGAAGCTTTCTTT. This gives the protein CASSQDWRNTEAFF.

This clone was observed once. The chain recombines TRBV30 with TRBJ1-4; no definite D call. The ends were cut back, 5 bases at V and 0 bases at J, with 13 bases in the middle. Per the germline V gene, CDR1 is GTSNPN and CDR2 is SVGIG (reference sequence). The CDR3 runs 15 residues. In DNA form, the CDR3 reads TGTGCCTGGGCAAGTGAGCCCTCAACTAATGAAAAACTGTTTTTT. It yields the protein CAWASEPSTNEKLFF. Supplemented by reference TRBV30 and TRBJ1-4, the full variable domain reads SQTIHQWPATLVQPVGSPLSLECTVEGTSNPNLYWYRQAAGRGLQLLFYSVGIGQISSEVPQNLSASRPQDRQFILSSKKLLLSDSGFYLCAWASEPSTNEKLFFGSGTQLSVL.

This chain links TRBV7-2 with TRBJ1-5; the match to TRBD1 covers 9 bases. CDR3 length: 14 amino acids. Germline V lookup: CDR1 SGHTA, CDR2 FQGNSA. Trimming took 5 bases from V and 6 from J; bases not matched to a gene: 5. The CDR3 sequence: CASSQGQGSQPQHF. The DNA for the CDR3 is TGTGCCAGCAGCCAGGGACAGGGAAGTCAGCCCCAGCATTTT.

The J gene is TRBJ2-1, the V gene TRBV5-1; D uncertain. Germline values: CDR1 SGHRS, CDR2 YFSETQ. The V end was cut by 5 bases, the J end by 2 bases, with 8 bases between. The CDR3 totals 13 residues. CDR3 coding DNA: TGCGCCAGCAGTCCAGTGACCTACAATGAGCAGTTCTTC. Protein product: CASSPVTYNEQFF.

This sequence joins TRBV4-3 and TRBJ2-7, with 9 bases that match TRBD2. Germline-derived CDR1 and CDR2 are LGHNA and YSLEER. After removal of 1 base from V and 0 bases from J, the junction contained 4 bases not matched to a gene. There are 16 residues in the CDR3. DNA of the CDR3: TGCGCCAGCAGCCAAGCGACTAGCGGAAGCTCCTACGAGCAGTACTTC. Translating gives CASSQATSGSSYEQYF.

The chain joins TRBV7-2 to TRBJ1-5; D not resolved. CDR1 SGHTA and CDR2 FQGNSA come from the germline V gene. V dropped 2 bases and J dropped 2 bases, with 10 bases sitting between them. The CDR3 is 15 amino acids. The CDR3 here is CASSLNSARNQPQHF. DNA for the CDR3: TGTGCCAGCAGCTTAAACTCAGCGCGCAATCAGCCCCAGCATTTT.

The chain carries TRBV25-1 and TRBJ2-5, with 8 bases aligning to TRBD1. CDR1 is MGHDK, CDR2 SYGVNS, per germline. V lost 3 bases, J lost 9 bases, and 6 bases stayed unmatched. This CDR3 is built from 13 residues. CDR3 sequence (DNA): TGTGCCAGCAGTGAGTTGACAGGGGTATCCCAGTACTTC. This gives the protein CASSELTGVSQYF.

This clone was observed a few times. The V gene is TRBV7-9, the J gene TRBJ2-2, with TRBD2 matching over 9 bases. The junction had 10 bases not matched to a gene; V was cut back by 2 bases and J by 3 bases. Germline CDR1 reads SEHNR; CDR2 reads FQNEAQ (reference sequence). CDR3 length: 18 amino acids. CDR3 coding DNA: TGTGCCAGCAGCTTATCGGGAGGACTAGCGTTCTACACCGGGGAGCTGTTTTTT. Encoded protein: CASSLSGGLAFYTGELFF. The full variable domain, with the rest looked up from reference TRBV7-9 and TRBJ2-2, is DTGVSQNPRHKITKRGQNVTFRCDPISEHNRLYWYRQTLGQGPEFLTYFQNEAQLEKSRLLSDRFSAERPKGSFSTLEIQRTEQGDSAMYLCASSLSGGLAFYTGELFFGEGSRLTVL.

This clone showed up just a few times. The chain carries TRBV29-1 and TRBJ1-1, with a possible D match to TRBD1 (5 bases). Germline V gene lookup returns CDR1 SQVTM and CDR2 ANQGSEA. This CDR3 is 13 amino acids long. In DNA form, the CDR3 reads TGCAGTGCCTGTCCGGGGGGGAACACTGAAGCTTTCTTT. Its translation is CSACPGGNTEAFF.

V usage is TRBV5-4 and J usage is TRBJ2-6, with D unclear. Germline V gene data show CDR1 as SGHNT and CDR2 as YYREEE (reference sequence). CDR3 length equals 15 residues. V gave up 4 bases and J gave up 0 bases, with 8 bases separating them. In nucleotides, the CDR3 is TGTGCCAGCAGCCTCCTCTCCTCTGGGGCCAACGTCCTGACTTTC. It specifies CASSLLSSGANVLTF. Full variable domain (missing parts from reference TRBV5-4 and TRBJ2-6): ETGVTQSPTHLIKTRGQQVTLRCSSQSGHNTVSWYQQALGQGPQFIFQYYREEENGRGNFPPRFSGLQFPNYSSELNVNALELDDSALYLCASSLLSSGANVLTFGAGSRLTVL.

The chain employs TRBV7-6 and TRBJ2-1; 10 bases are a match to TRBD2. J lost 3 bases, V lost 0 bases, and 8 bases had no gene match. This CDR3 is 18 amino acids long. The germline V gene encodes CDR1 SGHVS and CDR2 FNYEAQ. CDR3 in amino acids: CASSLAERLAGVYNEQFF. In DNA, the CDR3 is TGTGCCAGCAGCTTAGCGGAGCGGCTAGCGGGGGTCTACAATGAGCAGTTCTTC.

The rearrangement links TRBV7-3 to TRBJ2-1; 7 positions agree with TRBD2. Trimming took 1 base from V and 9 from J; bases not matched to a gene: 3. The CDR3 extends over 13 amino acids. Germline V gene sequence: CDR1 SGHTA, CDR2 FQGTGA. DNA of the CDR3: TGTGCCAGCAGCTTAATAACGGGAGGTGAGCAGTTCTTC. This sequence encodes CASSLITGGEQFF. Supplemented by reference TRBV7-3 and TRBJ2-1, the full variable domain reads GAGVSQTPSNKVTEKGKYVELRCDPISGHTALYWYRQSLGQGPEFLIYFQGTGAADDSGLPNDRFFAVRPEGSVSTLKIQRTERGDSAVYLCASSLITGGEQFFGPGTRLTVL.

The chain links TRBV5-1 to TRBJ2-7; 7 nucleotides align to TRBD2. V lost 0 bases and J lost 4; bases outside the gene matches: 13. Germline CDR1 is SGHRS and CDR2 is YFSETQ. The CDR3 length is 17 residues. CDR3 DNA: TGCGCCAGCAGCTTGGGACATGAGGGACTAACGTCTTACGAGCAGTACTTC. This translates into CASSLGHEGLTSYEQYF. Full variable domain (outside the CDR3, taken from reference TRBV5-1 and TRBJ2-7): KAGVTQTPRYLIKTRGQQVTLSCSPISGHRSVSWYQQTPGQGLQFLFEYFSETQRNKGNFPGRFSGRQFSNSRSEMNVSTLELGDSALYLCASSLGHEGLTSYEQYFGPGTRLTVT.

CDR3 in DNA: TGTGCCAGCAGTCTCGTAGCGGGGGGGATGGATACGCAGTATTTT. Protein sequence: CASSLVAGGMDTQYF. This chain joins TRBV6-6 and TRBJ2-3; 11 nucleotides agree with TRBD2. The V and J ends lost 5 bases and 6 bases, in that order; junction bases with no gene match: 7. Per the germline V gene, CDR1 is MNHNY and CDR2 is SVGAGI (reference sequence). The CDR3 has 15 amino acids.

The chain couples TRBV15 to TRBJ2-7, with TRBD1 matching 7 bases. The CDR3 totals 14 residues. Losses at the gene ends were 0 bases for V and 2 bases for J; bases not matched to a gene: 1. The germline V gene encodes CDR1 LNHNV and CDR2 YYDKDF (reference sequence). The CDR3 sequence is CATSRETGTYEQYF. CDR3 DNA: TGTGCCACCAGCAGAGAGACAGGGACCTACGAGCAGTACTTC.

This clone is a singleton in its sample. The J gene is TRBJ2-7, the V gene TRBV11-2, with D possibly matching TRBD2 (6 bases). With 1 base removed from V and 4 bases from J, the gap between germline ends came to 14 bases. This CDR3 region has 15 residues. The germline V gene encodes CDR1 SGHAT and CDR2 FQNNGV. The DNA for the CDR3 is TGTGCCAGCAGCTTAGGGCCGGGAGAGGGATACGAGCAGTACTTC. The encoded protein is CASSLGPGEGYEQYF.

This chain joins TRBV21-1 and TRBJ2-5; the table gives TRBD2 as D, unverified against the DNA. TRBV21-1 is classified as a pseudogene. The CDR3 has 15 residues. CDR3 bases: TGTGCCAGCAGCAATGGCGGGGCCGCCAAAGAGACCCAGTACTTC. It specifies CASSNGGAAKETQYF.